This TCR beta chain was recovered during a study of cytomegalovirus exposure and HLA in healthy donors. Turning to this clone: Its antigen remains unknown.

The CDR3 loop spans 18 amino acids. The junction had 15 bases not matched to a gene; V was cut back by 7 bases and J by 5 bases. Germline V CDR1 and CDR2: ENHRY, SYGVKD. The data were produced by immunoSEQ multiplex PCR, yet TCRdb's version contains in-frame clones alone and is incomplete. The data hold fewer than 200,000 clones, with under 90% observed a single time. General study results and limits: A few chains linked to CMV were shown in vitro to be specific for CMV antigens.

The specimen was PBMCs. V is TRBV10-3 and J is TRBJ2-7, with TRBD2 matching 15 bases. This TCR was sampled from a young man in good health and CMV-seropositive. The CDR3 bases are TGTGCCATCAAACGGGACAGTGGGACTAGCGGGAGGAGCGACGAGCAGTACTTC. Translated: CAIKRDSGTSGRSDEQYF.